This T cell receptor (beta chain) was retrieved from a study of T cell clonotyping in hematopoietic cell transplantation. Study summary: Cytoreduction preceded collection of pretransplant recipient samples.

As for this clone: The antigen is not known.

Study-wide results and limits: Cells were unsorted, so CD4 and CD8 contributions were not separated.

Time point reported: recipient sample about 28 days before transplant, after cytoreduction. Blood collection times were about day -28 and days 30, 100, 180 posttransplant. V gave up 7 bases and J gave up 0 bases, with 12 bases separating them. The germline V gene has CDR1 MNHNS and CDR2 SASEGT. The CDR3 length is 15 residues. Clones were sequenced by immunoSEQ multiplex PCR, and TCRdb holds only the in-frame ones, with some missing. The sample has 65,000 to 80,000 clones, approximately 95% seen once. This clonotype was obtained from a woman aged 45-65 years with acute myeloid leukemia. Some clones in this sample may be carry-over from other donors' samples. This sequence joins TRBV6-1 and TRBJ2-2, with a weak D call TRBD1 (6 bases). The material was peripheral blood mononuclear cells, obtained before stem cell transplant. CDR3: CASNPTGSNTGELFF. The CDR3 region has the DNA TGTGCCAGCAACCCGACAGGATCGAACACCGGGGAGCTGTTTTTT.